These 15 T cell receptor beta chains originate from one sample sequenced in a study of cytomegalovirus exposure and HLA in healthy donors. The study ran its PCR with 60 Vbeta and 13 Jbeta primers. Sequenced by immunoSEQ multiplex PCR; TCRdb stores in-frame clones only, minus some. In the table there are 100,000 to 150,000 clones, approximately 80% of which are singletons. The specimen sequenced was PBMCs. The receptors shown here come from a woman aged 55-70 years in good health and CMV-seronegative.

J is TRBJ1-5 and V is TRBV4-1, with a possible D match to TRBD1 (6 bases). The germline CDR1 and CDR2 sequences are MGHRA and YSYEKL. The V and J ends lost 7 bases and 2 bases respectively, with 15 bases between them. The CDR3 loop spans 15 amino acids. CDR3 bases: TGCGCCAGCACCCCCGGGGGGGCGGGCAATCAGCCCCAGCATTTT. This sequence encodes CASTPGGAGNQPQHF.

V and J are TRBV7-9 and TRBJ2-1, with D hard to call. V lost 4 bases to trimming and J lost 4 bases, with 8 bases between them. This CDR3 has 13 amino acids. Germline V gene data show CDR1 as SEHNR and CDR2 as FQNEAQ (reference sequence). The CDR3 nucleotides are TGTGCCAGCAGCTCCAGGAATTACAATGAGCAGTTCTTC. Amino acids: CASSSRNYNEQFF.

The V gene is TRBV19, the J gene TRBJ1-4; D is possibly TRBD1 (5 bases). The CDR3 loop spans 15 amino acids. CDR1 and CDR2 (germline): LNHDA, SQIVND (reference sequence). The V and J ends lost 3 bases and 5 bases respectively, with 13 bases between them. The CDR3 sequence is CASSIGGIRNEKLFF. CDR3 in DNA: TGTGCCAGTAGTATTGGGGGGATCCGGAATGAAAAACTGTTTTTT.

The CDR3 spells CASRGGLFF. CDR3 nucleotide sequence: TGTGCCAGCAGGGGAGGATTGTTCTTC. The chain recombines TRBV6-5 with TRBJ2-1, with D tentatively TRBD2 (6 bases). Germline V gene data show CDR1 as MNHEY and CDR2 as SVGAGI. The CDR3 has 9 residues. Trimming left V 6 bases short and J 15 bases short, with 9 bases between.

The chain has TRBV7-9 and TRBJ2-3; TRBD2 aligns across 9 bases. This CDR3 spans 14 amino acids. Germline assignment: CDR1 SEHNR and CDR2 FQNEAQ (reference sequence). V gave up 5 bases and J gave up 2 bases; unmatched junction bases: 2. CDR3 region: CASSRGGATDTQYF. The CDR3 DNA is TGTGCCAGCAGCCGCGGGGGGGCCACAGATACGCAGTATTTT. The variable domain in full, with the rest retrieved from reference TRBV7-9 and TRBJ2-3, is DTGVSQNPRHKITKRGQNVTFRCDPISEHNRLYWYRQTLGQGPEFLTYFQNEAQLEKSRLLSDRFSAERPKGSFSTLEIQRTEQGDSAMYLCASSRGGATDTQYFGPGTRLTVL.

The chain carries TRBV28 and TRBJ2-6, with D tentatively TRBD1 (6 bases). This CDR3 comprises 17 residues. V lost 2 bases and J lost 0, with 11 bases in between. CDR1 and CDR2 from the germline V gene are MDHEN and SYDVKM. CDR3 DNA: TGTGCCAGCAGTTTACGACAGGCCTACTCTGGGGCCAACGTCCTGACTTTC. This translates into CASSLRQAYSGANVLTF.

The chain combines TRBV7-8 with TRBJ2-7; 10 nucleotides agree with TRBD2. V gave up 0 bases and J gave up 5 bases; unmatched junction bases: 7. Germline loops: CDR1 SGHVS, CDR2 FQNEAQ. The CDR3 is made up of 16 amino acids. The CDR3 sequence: CASSLASGTSANEQYF. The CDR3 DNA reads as TGTGCCAGCAGCTTAGCCTCCGGGACTAGCGCCAACGAGCAGTACTTC.

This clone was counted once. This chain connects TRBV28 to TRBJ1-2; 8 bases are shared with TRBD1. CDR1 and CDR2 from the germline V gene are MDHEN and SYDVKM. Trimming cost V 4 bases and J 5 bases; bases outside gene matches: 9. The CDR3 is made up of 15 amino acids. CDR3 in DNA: TGTGCCAGCAGTTCCGACAGGGGAGGTCGGTATGGCTACACCTTC. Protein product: CASSSDRGGRYGYTF.

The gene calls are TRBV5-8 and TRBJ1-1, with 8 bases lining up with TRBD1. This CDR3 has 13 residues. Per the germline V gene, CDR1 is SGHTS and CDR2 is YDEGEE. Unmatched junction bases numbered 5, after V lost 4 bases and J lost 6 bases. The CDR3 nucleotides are TGTGCCAGCAGCCTGGACAGGGCGCCTGAAGCTTTCTTT. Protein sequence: CASSLDRAPEAFF.

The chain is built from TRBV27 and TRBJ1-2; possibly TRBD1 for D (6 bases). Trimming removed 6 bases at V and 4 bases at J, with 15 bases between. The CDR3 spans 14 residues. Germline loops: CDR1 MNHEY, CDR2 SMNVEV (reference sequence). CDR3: CASRGADRGYGYTF. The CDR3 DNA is TGTGCCAGCAGGGGGGCGGACCGGGGCTATGGCTACACCTTC.

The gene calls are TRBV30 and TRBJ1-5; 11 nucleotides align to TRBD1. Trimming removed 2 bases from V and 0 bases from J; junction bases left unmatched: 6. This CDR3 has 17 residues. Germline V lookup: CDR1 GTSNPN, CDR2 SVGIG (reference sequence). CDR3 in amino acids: CAWSLRDRGTSNQPQHF. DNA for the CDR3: TGTGCCTGGAGTCTCCGGGACAGGGGGACTAGCAATCAGCCCCAGCATTTT.

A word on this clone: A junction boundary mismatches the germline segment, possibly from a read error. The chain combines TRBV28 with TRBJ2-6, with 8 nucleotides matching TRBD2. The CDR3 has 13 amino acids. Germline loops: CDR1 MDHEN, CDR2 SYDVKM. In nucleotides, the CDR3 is TGTGCCAGCAGTTTCGGGGGGGCAAACGTCCTGACTTTC. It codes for CASSFGGANVLTF.

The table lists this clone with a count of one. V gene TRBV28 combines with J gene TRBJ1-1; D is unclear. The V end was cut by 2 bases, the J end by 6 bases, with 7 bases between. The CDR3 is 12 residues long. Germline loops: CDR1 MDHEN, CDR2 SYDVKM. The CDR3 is CASSLTGAEAFF. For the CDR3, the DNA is TGTGCCAGCAGTTTAACCGGGGCTGAAGCTTTCTTT.

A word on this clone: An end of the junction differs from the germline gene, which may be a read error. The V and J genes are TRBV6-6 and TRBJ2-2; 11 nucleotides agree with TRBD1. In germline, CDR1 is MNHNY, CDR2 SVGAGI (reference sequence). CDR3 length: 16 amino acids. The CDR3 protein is CASSYSRDRGAGELSF. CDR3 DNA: TGTGCCAGCAGTTACTCCCGGGACAGGGGGGCCGGGGAGCTGTCTTTT.

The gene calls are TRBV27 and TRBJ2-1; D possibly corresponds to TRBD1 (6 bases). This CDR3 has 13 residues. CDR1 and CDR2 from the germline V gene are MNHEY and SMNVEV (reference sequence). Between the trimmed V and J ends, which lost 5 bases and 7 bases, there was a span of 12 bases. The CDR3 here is CASSTLGGNEQFF. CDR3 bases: TGTGCCAGCAGTACTCTAGGGGGTAATGAGCAGTTCTTC.